This TCR beta chain was documented in a study of blood T cell repertoires in COVID-19 (dated by TCRdb to 2020 to 2021). About the full investigation: Collaborator samples came from the United States, Italy and Spain and covered acute and convalescent phases of COVID-19. The material from the prospective study consisted of cDNA or gDNA derived from T cells, B-cell-depleted T cells, or PBMCs. Deeply sampled blood TCRbeta repertoires from subjects exposed to, actively infected with, or recovered from COVID-19 were included in the dataset. The repertoires were released in a freely available public database meant as a resource for research on the immune response to SARS-CoV-2. Samples were obtained from the ongoing ImmuneRACE study (first 160 participants) and from some 1,300 subjects provided by 6 global collaborators. The sample metadata nearly always contained a de-identified subject ID, COVID-19 status, age in years and sex. Where HLA class I and class II types were available, the types were taken from metadata supplied by the sample provider, not from assay-based typing.

Comments on this clone: This receptor's antigen is unknown. Per-base quality was not reported, and no clone a single base away is much larger than it.

The CDR3, from cysteine to phenylalanine, totals 14 residues. The CDR3 DNA has 42 bases and is translated from base 1. After removal of 5 bases from V and 5 bases from J, the junction retains 6 bases not matched to a gene. CDR1 and CDR2 (KGHSH, LQKENI) derive from the germline V gene. What the research found in general, with its limitations: The quantity of clinical and demographic metadata differed by source and by participant and was supplied without curation.

TCRbeta CDR3 regions were amplified from genomic DNA using the immunoSEQ Assay, a bias-controlled multiplex PCR. The source study handled its data this way. Within the assay, amplification of reference gene primers was used to estimate how many nucleated cells each sample contained. To quantify the absolute abundance of each unique TCRbeta CDR3 rearrangement, sequence reads were collapsed and filtered. For each sample, productive Simpson clonality was calculated as the square root of Simpson's diversity index over productive rearrangements. Entries here come from immuneACCESS through TCRdb and include only in-frame sequences with V and J called. Some clones fail to appear in such tables; in the studies checked, an unresolved V gene covers under half of the shortfall, and the cause of the remainder is unknown. The V and J calls and the clone size are those of that table, but D and trimming were determined from the DNA. For this sample the table gives around 160,000 clones, of which approximately 78% were detected only once. The top ten clonotypes cover approximately 10% of the sample.

Whole blood was collected in K2EDTA tubes by collaborating institutions according to the institutions' own protocols. For TCRbeta analysis, collaborators shipped samples in one of three forms: frozen whole blood, isolated PBMCs, or DNA extracted from either of those sample types. The sequenced sample was peripheral blood. This receptor was obtained from a human donor in a cohort sampled during active COVID-19. This chain joins TRBV18 to TRBJ2-5, with 9 bases matching TRBD1. The nucleotide sequence is given as TGTGCCAGCTCATCCTACAGGGGGCCGGAGACCCAGTACTTC. This codes for CASSSYRGPETQYF.